These 28 T cell receptor beta chains originate from one sample sequenced in a study of T cell repertoires in cytomegalovirus infection. TCRdb reprocessed the reads via MiXCR and lists one record per CDR3 protein. The sample holds about 260,000 distinct CDR3 sequences, around 15% seen once. Sequencing was done on a sample of PBMCs. The receptor set was obtained from a human donor in good health (CMV status not recorded). Some clones in this sample may be carry-over from other donors' samples.

Note on this clonotype: A much more abundant neighbour one base away suggests this may be a read error. The J gene is TRBJ1-5, the V gene TRBV28; possibly TRBD1 for D (6 bases). The CDR3 totals 13 residues. The germline V gene encodes CDR1 MDHEN and CDR2 SYDVKM. CDR3 nucleotide sequence: TGTGCCAGCAGTTTCCGGGGGGCTCAGACCCAGCATTTT. Residues: CASSFRGAQTQHF.

The CDR3 region is CASSPNTGQNSPLHF. The CDR3 DNA is TGTGCCAGCAGCCCCAACACGGGCCAAAATTCACCCCTCCACTTT. This chain joins TRBV7-3 and TRBJ1-6; no firm D call. The V gene's germline CDR1 is SGHTA and CDR2 FQGTGA. The V end lost 5 bases, the J end lost 7 bases, and 15 bases lay between the germline ends. This CDR3 contains 15 residues.

This clonotype was detected a few times. The genes are TRBV20-1 and TRBJ2-1, with 7 bases aligning to TRBD2. V lost 2 bases to trimming and J lost 2 bases; unmatched junction nucleotides: 3. This CDR3 contains 14 residues. From germline, CDR1 is DFQATT and CDR2 SNEGSKA (reference sequence). CDR3 bases: TGCAGTGCTAGATCCGGGACTACCTACAATGAGCAGTTCTTC. It is translated as CSARSGTTYNEQFF.

Points on this clonotype: The conserved closing phenylalanine or tryptophan is absent in this CDR3, likely reflecting a read error. The genes are TRBV28 and TRBJ2-7; D uncertain. Germline assignment: CDR1 MDHEN and CDR2 SYDVKM. Trimming stripped 9 bases from V and 2 bases from J, with 8 bases between. The length of the CDR3 is 11 residues. The CDR3 reads CASSTPYEQYL. CDR3 nucleotide sequence: TGTGCCAGTTCTACACCCTACGAGCAGTACTTA.

This clonotype showed up many times. The chain employs TRBV7-8 and TRBJ1-6; TRBD1 is a possible D gene (6 bases). Trimming removed 5 bases from V and 9 bases from J, with 20 bases in between. Germline V gene data show CDR1 as SGHVS and CDR2 as FQNEAQ. The CDR3 is made up of 16 amino acids. The CDR3 loop is CASSPPRGGGGSPLHF. CDR3 in DNA: TGTGCCAGCAGCCCTCCCCGAGGGGGGGGAGGTTCACCCCTCCACTTT.

This clonotype was counted many times. The genes are TRBV19 and TRBJ2-3; 11 positions agree with TRBD1. The CDR3 extends over 16 amino acids. Looked up from germline, CDR1 is LNHDA and CDR2 is SQIVND (reference sequence). The V gene end was trimmed by 5 bases and the J gene end by 3 bases; junction bases not matched to a gene: 7. The CDR3 loop is CASSPRTGGLTDTQYF. The CDR3 nucleotides read TGTGCCAGTAGTCCCCGGACAGGGGGCTTGACAGATACGCAGTATTTT.

In this sample, this clonotype turned up many times. The chain is built from TRBV7-2 and TRBJ1-2, with D perhaps TRBD1 (5 bases). Germline CDR1 SGHTA, CDR2 FQGNSA. Trimming took 5 bases from V and 4 from J, leaving 11 bases between them. The CDR3 consists of 13 residues. The CDR3 sequence is CASSQDRVYGYTF. The DNA of the CDR3 is TGTGCCAGCAGCCAAGACAGAGTCTATGGCTACACCTTC.

This clonotype was observed a few times. The chain recombines TRBV20-1 with TRBJ1-2; 10 nucleotides agree with TRBD1. The CDR3 has 16 residues. V shed 3 bases, J shed 4 bases, and the junction held 11 bases outside the gene matches. Germline V gene sequence: CDR1 DFQATT, CDR2 SNEGSKA (reference sequence). This CDR3 is CSASPSGTGDSYGYTF. CDR3 DNA: TGCAGTGCTAGCCCCTCCGGGACAGGGGACAGCTATGGCTACACCTTC.

The chain uses TRBV6-1 and TRBJ1-5; the D is unclear. Matching the DNA end better, TRBJ2-3 makes the J call doubtful. This CDR3 region has 12 residues. Germline-derived CDR1 and CDR2 are MNHNS and SASEGT. The DNA for the CDR3 is TGTGCCAGCAGTGAAGCTTTTGGGCCCCAGTATTTT. Protein: CASSEAFGPQYF.

This clonotype was counted at least ten times. The CDR3 spells CASTNGADTQYF. The CDR3, as DNA: TGTGCCAGCACCAATGGGGCAGATACGCAGTATTTT. The gene calls are TRBV5-6 and TRBJ2-3; no definite D call. The CDR3 covers 12 residues. Germline values: CDR1 SGHDT, CDR2 YYEEEE. With 6 bases removed from V and 4 bases from J, the gap between germline ends came to 9 bases.

This clonotype was picked up a small number of times. The genes are TRBV3-1 and TRBJ2-5, with 7 bases fitting TRBD1. This CDR3 contains 15 residues. V shed 8 bases and J 7 bases; nucleotides not matched to a gene: 16. Germline values: CDR1 LGHDT, CDR2 YNNKEL (reference sequence). The CDR3 protein is CASHPTGKTRVTQYF. CDR3 DNA sequence: TGTGCCAGCCACCCGACAGGGAAGACGAGGGTGACCCAGTACTTC.

This chain links TRBV29-1 with TRBJ1-1; 7 bases align to TRBD1. J gave up 1 base and V 6 bases, and 5 bases lay outside the gene matches. Germline lookup yields CDR1 SQVTM and CDR2 ANQGSEA. The CDR3 totals 13 residues. CDR3 sequence: CSVNQGGNTEAFF. For the CDR3, the DNA is TGCAGCGTGAACCAGGGGGGGAACACTGAAGCTTTCTTT.

This clonotype was detected many times. V usage is TRBV7-9 and J usage is TRBJ2-3; D may be TRBD1 (5 bases). Germline V lookup: CDR1 SEHNR, CDR2 FQNEAQ (reference sequence). CDR3 length: 15 residues. V gave up 6 bases and J gave up 4 bases, with 17 bases separating them. This CDR3 is CASRAGQGFADTQYF. As DNA, the CDR3 is TGTGCCAGCAGGGCTGGGCAGGGTTTCGCAGATACGCAGTATTTT.

In its sample, this clonotype was seen many times. This rearrangement joins TRBV7-2 to TRBJ1-1; D gene ambiguous. Germline CDR1 reads SGHTA; CDR2 reads FQGNSA. Trimming cost V 3 bases and J 1 base, with 6 bases left between them. The CDR3 has 13 residues. In nucleotides, the CDR3 is TGTGCCAGCAGCTTCCGAGAGAACACTGAAGCTTTCTTT. Amino acids: CASSFRENTEAFF.

The chain has TRBV28 and TRBJ1-6; 10 nucleotides align to TRBD1. Germline lookup yields CDR1 MDHEN and CDR2 SYDVKM. This CDR3 spans 15 amino acids. J gave up 11 bases and V 4 bases, and 8 bases lay outside the gene matches. DNA of the CDR3: TGTGCCAGCAGTTCCGGGACAGGGGCGGGGACACCCCTCCACTTT. Protein: CASSSGTGAGTPLHF.

Ten or more counts support this clonotype. V usage is TRBV7-2 and J usage is TRBJ1-1; the D gene is possibly TRBD1 (6 bases). Germline V CDR1 and CDR2: SGHTA, FQGNSA. There are 14 residues in the CDR3. The V end was cut by 1 base, the J end by 10 bases, with 16 bases between. This CDR3 reads CASSLVTQGRGAFF. Written as DNA, the CDR3 is TGTGCCAGCAGCTTAGTCACCCAGGGGAGGGGAGCTTTCTTT. Filled out from reference TRBV7-2 and TRBJ1-1, the complete variable domain reads GAGVSQSPSNKVTEKGKDVELRCDPISGHTALYWYRQSLGQGLEFLIYFQGNSAPDKSGLPSDRFSAERTGGSVSTLTIQRTQQEDSAVYLCASSLVTQGRGAFFGQGTRLTVV.

Only a few counts were recorded for this clonotype. The genes are TRBV14 and TRBJ2-1; D is possibly TRBD1 or TRBD2 (6 bases each). Between the trimmed V and J ends, which lost 4 bases and 3 bases, there was a span of 16 bases. The V gene's germline CDR1 is SGHDN and CDR2 FVKESK. The CDR3 sequence is 16 residues long. This chain's CDR3 is CASSLRTQGLYNEQFF. In DNA form, the CDR3 reads TGTGCCAGCAGCCTCCGGACACAGGGACTCTACAATGAGCAGTTCTTC.

This clonotype was seen a few times. The chain employs TRBV4-3 and TRBJ1-2, with 9 bases identical to TRBD1. The junction had 13 bases not matched to a gene; V was cut back by 2 bases and J by 6 bases. CDR1 is LGHNA, CDR2 YSLEER, per germline. This CDR3 comprises 17 residues. DNA of the CDR3: TGCGCCAGCAGCCAACTTGTACAGGGGGCGACGACTAATGGCTACACCTTC. It encodes CASSQLVQGATTNGYTF.

This clonotype was found many times. This chain connects TRBV7-3 to TRBJ2-5; 12 nucleotides line up with TRBD2. CDR3 size: 15 residues. V lost 5 bases to trimming and J lost 4 bases; unmatched junction nucleotides: 5. The germline V gene encodes CDR1 SGHTA and CDR2 FQGTGA. For the CDR3, the DNA is TGTGCCAGCAGCCCTAGCGGGGGGGCAGGAGAGACCCAGTACTTC. This gives the protein CASSPSGGAGETQYF.

This clonotype was counted at least ten times. The CDR3 DNA reads as TGTGCCAGCAGCTTAAGGTGGGGCACTGAAGCTTTCTTT. Its protein product is CASSLRWGTEAFF. The J gene is TRBJ1-1, the V gene TRBV7-3; D unclear. The V and J ends lost 1 base and 4 bases respectively, with 7 bases between them. The CDR3 runs to 13 residues. The germline gives CDR1 SGHTA, CDR2 FQGTGA. The full variable domain, in which reference TRBV7-3 and TRBJ1-1 provide the parts outside the CDR3, is GAGVSQTPSNKVTEKGKYVELRCDPISGHTALYWYRQSLGQGPEFLIYFQGTGAADDSGLPNDRFFAVRPEGSVSTLKIQRTERGDSAVYLCASSLRWGTEAFFGQGTRLTVV.

The chain has TRBV6-4 and TRBJ2-1; weak D call: TRBD1 (6 bases). Trimming removed 6 bases from V and 3 bases from J, with 9 bases in between. The CDR3 is 13 amino acids. Germline V gene lookup returns CDR1 MRHNA and CDR2 SNTAGT. For the CDR3, the DNA is TGTGCCAGCAGGATGGACAGCTACAATGAGCAGTTCTTC. Translating it yields CASRMDSYNEQFF.

The chain is built from TRBV20-1 and TRBJ2-7; D is uncertain. Trimming left V 1 base short and J 0 bases short, with 7 bases between. Germline loops: CDR1 DFQATT, CDR2 SNEGSKA (reference sequence). The length of the CDR3 is 13 residues. The CDR3, as DNA: TGCAGTGCTAGAGGACACCTCTCCTACGAGCAGTACTTC. It encodes CSARGHLSYEQYF.

On this clonotype: At one end, the junction sequence differs from germline, possibly due to a read error. The chain recombines TRBV2 with TRBJ2-2; tentatively, D is TRBD2 (5 bases). The CDR3 spans 12 residues. Germline V gene lookup returns CDR1 SNHLY and CDR2 FYNNEI. CDR3: CASSERAGELFF. DNA for the CDR3: TGTGCCAGCAGTGAGCGGGCCGGAGAGCTGTTTTTT. Together with reference TRBV2 and TRBJ2-2, the CDR3 gives the full variable domain: EPEVTQTPSHQVTQMGQEVILRCVPISNHLYFYWYRQILGQKVEFLVSFYNNEISEKSEIFDDQFSVERPDGSNFTLKIRSTKLEDSAMYFCASSERAGELFFGEGSRLTVL.

This clonotype was picked up many times. The chain recombines TRBV7-8 with TRBJ1-6; D is unresolved. V was trimmed by 4 bases and J by 7 bases, leaving 14 bases between them. CDR3 size: 15 residues. Germline assignment: CDR1 SGHVS and CDR2 FQNEAQ. Written as DNA, the CDR3 is TGTGCCAGCAGCTCCCCTGGGCGGCTGAATTCACCCCTCCACTTT. Translated, it gives CASSSPGRLNSPLHF.

V and J are TRBV7-9 and TRBJ2-5; D is perhaps TRBD2 (5 bases). This CDR3 region has 16 residues. Germline V lookup: CDR1 SEHNR, CDR2 FQNEAQ (reference sequence). The ends were cut back, 3 bases at V and 5 bases at J, with 19 bases in the middle. CDR3 sequence: CASSFEGGLEGETQYF. CDR3 DNA sequence: TGTGCCAGCAGCTTCGAGGGTGGCCTAGAAGGGGAGACCCAGTACTTC. The full variable domain, completed using reference TRBV7-9 and TRBJ2-5, is DTGVSQNPRHKITKRGQNVTFRCDPISEHNRLYWYRQTLGQGPEFLTYFQNEAQLEKSRLLSDRFSAERPKGSFSTLEIQRTEQGDSAMYLCASSFEGGLEGETQYFGPGTRLLVL.

The chain couples TRBV6-5 to TRBJ1-5, with D hard to call. This CDR3 is built from 13 residues. The germline V gene encodes CDR1 MNHEY and CDR2 SVGAGI. V lost 0 bases to trimming and J lost 8 bases, with 8 bases between them. The CDR3 loop reads CASSYSEAEPQHF. Written as DNA, the CDR3 is TGTGCCAGCAGTTACTCGGAGGCAGAGCCCCAGCATTTT.

This clonotype came up many times. This rearrangement joins TRBV7-2 to TRBJ2-5, with 7 positions matching TRBD2. The germline gives CDR1 SGHTA, CDR2 FQGNSA. The CDR3 consists of 14 residues. J lost 4 bases, V lost 2 bases, and 4 bases had no gene match. The CDR3 region has the DNA TGTGCCAGCAGCTTAATCTCGGGAGGAGAGACCCAGTACTTC. The encoded protein is CASSLISGGETQYF.

This clonotype appeared a single time. This chain joins TRBV6-4 and TRBJ2-1, with 10 positions matching TRBD1. Germline assignment: CDR1 MRHNA and CDR2 SNTAGT. J lost 9 bases, V lost 5 bases, and 7 bases had no gene match. The CDR3 is 14 amino acids. The CDR3 nucleotides read TGTGCCAGCAGTATGACAGGGGGCATTGTTGAGCAGTTCTTC. It translates to CASSMTGGIVEQFF.